In its sample, the clone carrying this TCR beta chain was seen a few times. The same CDR3 can be traced to other DNA sequences in this sample. CDR3 size: 14 residues. The germline gives CDR1 SGHDT, CDR2 YYEEEE. After removal of 4 bases from V and 6 bases from J, the junction contained 7 bases not matched to a gene. As originally analysed: Cell counts per sample came from amplifying reference gene primers. Measured with immunoSEQ multiplex PCR; TCRdb has only the in-frame clones, and not every one. The V and J calls and clone size come from that table; D and trimming were worked out from the DNA. The table lists a few hundred thousand clones, approximately 90% of them singletons. The source of the sample is a study of blood T cell repertoires in COVID-19.

Sequencing used peripheral blood. This chain joins TRBV5-6 and TRBJ1-1, with TRBD1 identical over 9 bases. This clonotype originated in a woman in her 50s with COVID-19, enrolled during active disease. This CDR3 is CASSLRDRVPEAFF. The DNA of the CDR3 is TGTGCCAGCAGCCTCCGGGACAGGGTACCTGAAGCTTTCTTT.